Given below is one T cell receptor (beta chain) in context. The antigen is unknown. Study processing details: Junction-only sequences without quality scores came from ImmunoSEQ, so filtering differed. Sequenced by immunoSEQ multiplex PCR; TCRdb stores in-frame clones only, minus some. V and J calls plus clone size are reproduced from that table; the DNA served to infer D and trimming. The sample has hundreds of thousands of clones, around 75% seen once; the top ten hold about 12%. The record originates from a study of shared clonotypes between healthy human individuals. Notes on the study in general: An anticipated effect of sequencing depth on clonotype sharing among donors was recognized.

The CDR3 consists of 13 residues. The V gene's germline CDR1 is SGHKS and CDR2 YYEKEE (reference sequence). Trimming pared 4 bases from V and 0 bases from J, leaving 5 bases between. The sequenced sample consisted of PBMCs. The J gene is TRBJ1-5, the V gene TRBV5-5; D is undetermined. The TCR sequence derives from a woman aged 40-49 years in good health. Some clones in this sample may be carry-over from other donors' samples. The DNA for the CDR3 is TGTGCCAGCAGCCTCTATAGCAATCAGCCCCAGCATTTT. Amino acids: CASSLYSNQPQHF.